A selection of T cell receptor beta chains follows, all from one sample in a study of regulatory T cells in long-lasting Graves disease. TCRdb reprocessed the multiplex PCR reads via MiXCR and lists one record per CDR3 protein. The table records about 400,000 distinct CDR3 sequences, 15% of them present only once. Sequenced material: peripheral blood mononuclear cells (PBMCs), taken at new diagnosis, from a patient treated with antithyroid drugs. These TCRs come from a female donor with Graves disease. Each CDR3 is given with its conserved first and last residue. D genes are given only for firm matches. Expanded clones get a size class; other rows say once, few or many, or leave the size out.

D gene	clone size	V gene	J gene	CDR3 DNA	CDR3 protein
.	.	TRBV19	TRBJ1-5	TGTGCCAGTAGTATGGAAGGTGGCAATCAGCCCCAGCATTTT	CASSMEGGNQPQHF
.	.	TRBV20-1	TRBJ1-1	TGCAGTGCTGGACCGGGTTTCACTGAAGCTTTCTTT	CSAGPGFTEAFF
.	once	TRBV14	TRBJ1-2	TGTGCCAGCAGCCAAGACCTACTGGTTGGCTACACCTTC	CASSQDLLVGYTF
.	many	TRBV11-2	TRBJ1-5	TGTGCCAGCAGGAGACTTGGGCAGTCCAATCAGCCCCAGCATTTT	CASRRLGQSNQPQHF
.	many	TRBV15	TRBJ1-6	TGTGCCACCAGCAGAGATCTCCGGTTATATAATTCACCCCTCCACTTT	CATSRDLRLYNSPLHF
TRBD2	many	TRBV20-1	TRBJ2-1	TGCAGTGCTAGGAGGCCCTCCCCGGGGACTAGCGCCAATGAGCAGTTCTTC	CSARRPSPGTSANEQFF
TRBD1	.	TRBV4-1	TRBJ1-2	TGCGCCAGCAGAGGCGCCTTGGGGACAGCTTATGGCTACACCTTC	CASRGALGTAYGYTF
TRBD2	.	TRBV28	TRBJ2-1	TGTGCCAGCACGGGGGGGGCAGGCGATGAGCAGTTCTTC	CASTGGAGDEQFF
TRBD2	many	TRBV12-3/TRBV12-4	TRBJ2-1	TGTGCCAGCGGGACTAGCGCCCACTCCTACAATGAGCAGTTCTTC	CASGTSAHSYNEQFF
TRBD2	few	TRBV5-1	TRBJ2-5	TGCGCCAGCAGCTTGGCCCTAGCGGGAGCTCAAGAGACCCAGTACTTC	CASSLALAGAQETQYF
TRBD1	few	TRBV5-4	TRBJ1-5	TGTGCCAGCAGCATTAGGGGGCAGGGTCAGCCCCAGCATTTT	CASSIRGQGQPQHF
TRBD2	.	TRBV5-1	TRBJ2-2	TGCGCCAGCAGTGGAGTAGCGGGGGGTACCGGGGAGCTGTTTTTT	CASSGVAGGTGELFF
.	.	TRBV5-5	TRBJ1-1	TGTGCCAGCAGCTTGGTTGAGATGGTTAATGGAGCTTTCTTT	CASSLVEMVNGAFF
.	few	TRBV7-2	TRBJ2-1	TGTGCCAGCAGCCCGAGCCGGGGGGCGGTAGAGCAGTTCTTC	CASSPSRGAVEQFF
.	many	TRBV6-5	TRBJ2-1	TGTGCCAGCAGTTACTTGGATGAGCAGTTCTTC	CASSYLDEQFF
.	many	TRBV24-1	TRBJ1-5	TGTGCCACCAGTGACACCGCAGGACCTGGATGGCCCCAGCATTTT	CATSDTAGPGWPQHF
TRBD2	many	TRBV7-3	TRBJ2-3	TGTGCCAGCAAGCGGACTAGCGGGATAGGGGATACGCAGTATTTT	CASKRTSGIGDTQYF
.	many	TRBV2	TRBJ2-2	TGTGCCAGCAAAAGGAATGCGGGCGTGAGTTCCGGGGAGCTGTTTTTT	CASKRNAGVSSGELFF
TRBD2	.	TRBV12-5	TRBJ2-2	TGTGCTGTACCGGGACTAGCGCGGGCCGGGGAGCTGTTTTTT	CAVPGLARAGELFF
.	.	TRBV20-1	TRBJ1-1	TGCAGTGCTAGTGGGCAGGGAGGGAACACTGAAGCTTTCTTT	CSASGQGGNTEAFF
.	.	TRBV7-2	TRBJ2-5	TGTGCCAGCAGCTTAGAGACCCAACAAGAGACCCAGTACTTC	CASSLETQQETQYF
.	many	TRBV12-3/TRBV12-4	TRBJ2-1	TGTGCCAGCAGTCCCAGGGAGTTCGGCAATGAGCAGTTCTTC	CASSPREFGNEQFF
TRBD2	many	TRBV19	TRBJ2-5	TGTGCCAGTAGTAGCGGGAGGGCCGGTATCAGGGGGACCCAGTACTTC	CASSSGRAGIRGTQYF
TRBD1	many	TRBV10-3	TRBJ1-5	TGTGCCATCAGTGAGGGCGCCGACAGGGCCCAGCATTTT	CAISEGADRAQHF
TRBD1	many	TRBV9	TRBJ1-4	TGTGCCAGCAGCTCAAGGACAGGGGATAATGAAAAACTGTTTTTT	CASSSRTGDNEKLFF
TRBD1	.	TRBV4-1	TRBJ2-7	TGCGCCAGCAGCCAAGAAGGGGGCGCCTACGAGCAGTACTTC	CASSQEGGAYEQYF
.	.	TRBV28	TRBJ2-6	TGTGCCAGCAGCTCGGGCGTCCTGACTTTC	CASSSGVLTF
.	many	TRBV15	TRBJ2-7	TGTGCCACCAGCAGAGATATCGACAGGCACGAGCAGTACTTC	CATSRDIDRHEQYF
.	.	TRBV12-3/TRBV12-4	TRBJ1-1	TGTGTCAGCACCCAGGGGACGTTAAACACTGAAGCTTTCTTT	CVSTQGTLNTEAFF
TRBD1	.	TRBV18	TRBJ2-1	TGTGCCAGCTCAAGCACGCAGGGGGCATCGGGAAATGAGCAGTTCTTC	CASSSTQGASGNEQFF
.	many	TRBV15	TRBJ2-7	TGTGCCACCAGCAGTTCCGCCGGGGCCCTCGAGCAGTACTTC	CATSSSAGALEQYF
.	many	TRBV7-3	TRBJ2-2	TGTGCCAGCAGCTTAAAAGGGGGGACGAGATACACCGGGGAGCTGTTTTTT	CASSLKGGTRYTGELFF
TRBD1	many	TRBV11-2	TRBJ2-7	TGTGCCAGCAGCTTAAATACAGGGGGCGGCTACGAGCAGTACTTC	CASSLNTGGGYEQYF
TRBD2	many	TRBV6-2/TRBV6-3	TRBJ2-3	TGTGCCAGCAGTTACTCGATGCAACTGAGCGGGAGGGCCCAGAATACGCAGTATTTT	CASSYSMQLSGRAQNTQYF
.	many	TRBV9	TRBJ1-2	TGTGCCAGCAGCCCTCTTACAGGGCCCCCTAACTATGGCTACACCTTC	CASSPLTGPPNYGYTF
TRBD1	many	TRBV28	TRBJ1-5	TGTGCCAGCATCCTAGACAGGGTAATGATCAATCAGCCCCAGCATTTT	CASILDRVMINQPQHF
.	many	TRBV20-1	TRBJ2-1	TGCAGTGCTAGCCCGTTGGCAGGGGTGCCGAATGAGCAGTTCTTC	CSASPLAGVPNEQFF
.	many	TRBV14	TRBJ1-4	TGTGCCAGCAGCCAAATGGGGACGACAACTAATGAAAAACTGTTTTTT	CASSQMGTTTNEKLFF
.	many	TRBV28	TRBJ2-7	TGTGCCAGCAGACGTCGACAGAGCTCCTACGAGCAGTACTTC	CASRRRQSSYEQYF
.	.	TRBV12-5	TRBJ2-1	TGTGCTAGTGGTTCCCGGGGGGGGACAGCCTACAATGAGCAGTTCTTC	CASGSRGGTAYNEQFF
TRBD2	.	TRBV20-1	TRBJ2-5	TGCAGTGCTAGGGTTGGGTTGAGCGGGAGAGGACAAGAGACCCAGTACTTC	CSARVGLSGRGQETQYF
.	many	TRBV2	TRBJ2-4	TGTGCCAGCAACCCAAAGCTGGATTCAGCCAAAAACATTCAGTACTTC	CASNPKLDSAKNIQYF
TRBD1	many	TRBV18	TRBJ1-1	TGTGCCAGCTCAGCAGGGGGATACACTGAAGCTTTCTTT	CASSAGGYTEAFF
.	many	TRBV7-9	TRBJ1-6	TGTGCCAGCAACCCAGGTTCACCCCTCCACTTT	CASNPGSPLHF